Listed below are T cell receptor beta chains from one sample, sequenced in a study of OX40 agonist ivuxolimab in advanced cancers. TCRdb's copy holds only in-frame clones and misses some; the assay was immunoSEQ multiplex PCR. Among about 83,000 clones, about 85% were seen once, and the ten largest hold roughly 0.71%. This specimen consisted of CD4+ or CD8+ T cells sorted from blood, obtained in a trial of the OX40 agonist ivuxolimab. Receptor source: an adult with an advanced solid tumor such as melanoma, head and neck, liver or kidney cancer. The CDR3 runs from the conserved cysteine through the conserved F or W. A D gene is named only where the DNA matches it firmly. Clone size is stated in some rows and not others, as once, few, many or a class when expanded.

clone size	J gene	D gene	V gene	CDR3 DNA	CDR3 protein
NA	TRBJ2-1	TRBD2	TRBV7-2	TGTGCCAGCAACGAGCGGGGGAGGAGGGAGCAGTTCTTC	CASNERGRREQFF
NA	TRBJ1-1	NA	TRBV7-9	TGTGCCAGCAGCGGGGACGCGGGGCAGAGTACTTTGAACACTGAAGCTTTCTTT	CASSGDAGQSTLNTEAFF
NA	TRBJ2-7	NA	TRBV2	TGTGCCAGCAGAATGGGGGACCTAGGAGAGCAGTACTTC	CASRMGDLGEQYF
NA	TRBJ2-7	TRBD2	TRBV11-1	TGTGCCAGCAGCTCTACTGCGGGAGGCTCCTACGAGCAGTACTTC	CASSSTAGGSYEQYF
NA	TRBJ2-7	TRBD1	TRBV7-9	TGTGCCAGCAGCCAGTACCGGGACAGGGCCCACGAGCAGTACTTC	CASSQYRDRAHEQYF
NA	TRBJ1-3	TRBD1	TRBV19	TGTGCCAGTTACCGTCCGGGACAGTCTTTCTCTGGAAACACCATATATTTT	CASYRPGQSFSGNTIYF
NA	TRBJ2-6	NA	TRBV5-4	TGTGCCAGCAGCTCCTCCTCTGGAACTGGGGCCAACGTCCTGACTTTC	CASSSSSGTGANVLTF
NA	TRBJ2-5	NA	TRBV29-1	TGCAGCGTTGAACAGGGTGGAAGAGAGACCCAGTACTTC	CSVEQGGRETQYF
NA	TRBJ2-5	NA	TRBV29-1	TGCAGCGTTGGGACAGACCAAGAGACCCAGTACTTC	CSVGTDQETQYF
NA	TRBJ2-5	TRBD2	TRBV4-1	TGCGCCAGCAGCCGGACTAGCGGGGGCGGAGAGACCCAGTACTTC	CASSRTSGGGETQYF
NA	TRBJ2-7	NA	TRBV12-5	TGTGCTAGTGGTTCTAATTACGAGCAGTACTTC	CASGSNYEQYF
NA	TRBJ1-3	TRBD1	TRBV6-5	TGTGCCAGCAGATTGGGACAGGAAGACACCATATATTTT	CASRLGQEDTIYF
NA	TRBJ2-7	NA	TRBV10-2	TGCGCCAGCAGGGACCCCTCCTACGAGCAGTACTTC	CASRDPSYEQYF
NA	TRBJ1-4	NA	TRBV30	TGTGCCTGGAGTGGAACAGGGCGTGAGGAAAAACTGTTTTTT	CAWSGTGREEKLFF
NA	TRBJ1-6	NA	TRBV2	TGTGCCAGCAATTGGGGGGCAGATAATTCACCCCTCCACTTT	CASNWGADNSPLHF
NA	TRBJ1-4	NA	TRBV5-8	TGTGCCAGCAGCGACCTGGGGGGCGAAACGAATGAAAAACTGTTTTTT	CASSDLGGETNEKLFF
once	TRBJ1-5	NA	TRBV7-2	TGTGCCAGCAGCCCAGTCGGGCTGCGTAATCAGCCCCAGCATTTT	CASSPVGLRNQPQHF
NA	TRBJ2-1	TRBD2	TRBV25-1	TGTGCCAGCAGTGACAGCGGGGGGGCTGACAATGAGCAGTTCTTC	CASSDSGGADNEQFF
NA	TRBJ1-1	NA	TRBV7-9	TGTGCCAGCAGCCGCGAGGCAGCAGCTTTCTTT	CASSREAAAFF
few	TRBJ2-7	TRBD1	TRBV6-1	TGTGCCAGCAGTGAAGCCGGGACAGTTTCCTACGAGCAGTACTTC	CASSEAGTVSYEQYF
NA	TRBJ1-1	NA	TRBV27	TGTGCCAGCAGTCTCCGGGCCAACACCTTAAGACCTGAAGCTTTCTTT	CASSLRANTLRPEAFF
NA	TRBJ2-5	NA	TRBV19	TGTGCCAGTAGTATACTGCCGGGTGAGACCCAGTACTTC	CASSILPGETQYF
NA	TRBJ2-2	NA	TRBV4-1	TGCGCCAGCAGCAGGCAGGCGGAAAGGACCGGGGAGCTGTTTTTT	CASSRQAERTGELFF
NA	TRBJ1-2	TRBD1	TRBV18	TGTGCCAGCTCACCGGGACAGGGGATACCGTCGATCGGCTACACCTTC	CASSPGQGIPSIGYTF
NA	TRBJ1-5	TRBD1	TRBV7-6	TGTGCCAGCAGCGTGGGACAGGGTGATGGCAATCAGCCCCAGCATTTT	CASSVGQGDGNQPQHF